One T cell receptor (beta chain) is described in this entry. Measured with immunoSEQ multiplex PCR; TCRdb has only the in-frame clones, and not every one. Among about 70,000 clones listed, 91% were seen once. CDR3 length: 16 residues. The V gene's germline CDR1 is SGHAT and CDR2 FQDESV (reference sequence). V lost 5 bases, J lost 3 bases, and 19 bases lay in between. The data are from a study of blood T cell repertoires in COVID-19. Sequencing input: peripheral blood. The V call is TRBV11-1, the J call TRBJ2-5, with D perhaps matching TRBD1 (6 bases). This TCR was sampled from a human donor in a cohort sampled during active COVID-19. CDR3: CASSPRRGIREETQYF. The CDR3, as DNA: TGTGCCAGCAGCCCGCGCAGGGGCATCCGAGAAGAGACCCAGTACTTC.